The text below deals with one TCR beta chain. Its antigen specificity is not known. Base qualities are missing; no much larger clone stands one base away. The source of the sample is a study of shared clonotypes between healthy human individuals (dated by TCRdb to about 2020). Some background on the complete study: The cohort included a few men and a couple of women between 18 and 49 years of age. Leukapheresis yielded between about 0.9 and 9 billion PBMCs per donor. Different laboratories and diverse techniques were used to prepare libraries and sequence TCR repertoires, to increase sequencing depth and limit assay-specific biases. Blood TCR repertoires of about five healthy adults were deeply sequenced to estimate repertoire size and the extent of clonotype sharing between individuals. Per donor, three plates each were used for CD4 naive and CD4 memory, two for CD8 naive, and one for CD8 memory. Overall results and qualifications from the work: Pairwise subsampling indicated that sequencing depth was expected to affect the degree of clonotype sharing among donors. Estimated clonotype richness was generally larger for naive than for memory subsets. Incomplete sequencing was indicated by rarefaction of sorted-subset datasets, despite the large sequencing depth. Compared with non-shared clonotypes, clonotypes shared by all four sorted-subset donors had higher generation probabilities. Because the study included a small number of donors, the genetic and exposure-history diversity represented was limited. Across several donors, 4.5% to 6.5% of naive CD4, roughly 3.8% of naive CD8, approximately 2.5% of memory CD4, and approximately 0.4% of memory CD8 clonotypes were shared. Sampling was limited to blood, and TCR repertoires in tissue likely differ from TCR repertoires in blood.

CDR1 and CDR2 were assigned from the germline V gene as KGHSH and LQKENI. Spanning cysteine to phenylalanine, the CDR3 consists of 15 amino acids. Only the CDR3 portion is preserved as DNA: 45 bases, with reading frame beginning at the first base. Between the V and J ends, shortened by 6 bases and 4 bases respectively, the junction contains 15 bases. Using the deep immunoSEQ assay, multiplex PCR amplified TCR CDR3 regions from genomic DNA. For each cell subset, the extracted genomic DNA was distributed evenly across all wells of several immunoSEQ 96-well plates, and each plate served as one replicate. For sorted subsets, each replicate PCR was loaded with 200 ng genomic DNA, equivalent to approximately 33,000 T cell genomes. Purified libraries were measured with a Qubit 3.0 fluorometer, size-checked on a Bioanalyzer 2100, and measured again with the KAPA Library Quantification kit. A separate single-read 150-cycle Illumina NextSeq 550 flow cell was used to sequence each immunoSEQ 96-well plate. The paper's processing steps were these. Because the immunoSEQ output held only junctional sequences and lacked quality scores, the filtering could not match the filtering applied to full-length reads. To assign V/J genes and CDR3, sequences were annotated against IMGT germline references using PyIR, a Python wrapper for IgBLAST v1.9. Any read was removed if the V/J assignment was weak (E-value above 1e-6), the CDR3 was missing, or the read contained stop codons, out-of-frame junctions, or ambiguous translated residues. V3J clonotypes were defined by identical inferred V gene, J gene, and CDR3 amino acid sequence. To compute the percentage overlap between repertoires, the number of shared unique clonotypes was divided by the size of the smaller repertoire. RTK rarefaction, the Chao1 estimator, and Recon v2.1 estimates of unobserved clonotypes were used to assess repertoire richness. For all TCRbeta clonotypes obtained by the gDNA method from a few donors, generation probabilities were computed with OLGA. The clones in this table, taken by TCRdb from immuneACCESS, are in-frame only. Not every clone is retained; where verified, under half of the shortfall comes from an unresolved V gene, and the cause of the rest is unknown. V and J calls and clone size are those listed in that table; D and trimming were worked out from the DNA. This sample gives millions of clones in total; more than 80% of them show up just once. The ten largest clones represent 0.13% to 0.15% of the sample.

The donors were healthy, HIV-negative adults with no recently reported acute infections or vaccinations. Only Caucasian adults living in Nashville, Tennessee, USA were represented among the donors. CD4+ T cells were enriched through magnetic negative selection, after which naive cells were positively selected on CD45RA and the remaining negative fraction served as the memory subset. Blood was collected by leukapheresis, and PBMCs were isolated by Ficoll-Histopaque density gradient centrifugation and then cryopreserved in liquid nitrogen vapor phase. Analytical flow cytometry was used to check the purity and quantity of every magnetically sorted T cell population. Genomic DNA was isolated from every sorted fraction and measured by UV absorbance on a Nanodrop 2000c.

Source material: naive CD4+ T cells sorted from blood. The sample's cell subset or site label is to be understood as: CD45RA+ positively selected. In this chain, TRBV18 is recombined with TRBJ1-4; D gene: possibly TRBD1, on 5 matching bases. The clonotype originates from a man between 18 and 35 years old in good health. The DNA is TGTGCCAGCTCTCTGGGACTGAACAGTAATGAAAAACTGTTTTTT. It translates to CASSLGLNSNEKLFF.